This is a list of T cell receptor beta chains from one sample in a study of blood T cell repertoires in COVID-19. Clones were sequenced by immunoSEQ multiplex PCR, and TCRdb holds only the in-frame ones, with some missing. The repertoire holds under 300,000 clones, with 80% to 90% as singletons. Sequences were obtained from peripheral blood. The source is a woman aged 70-85 years with COVID-19, enrolled during active disease. The CDR3 runs from the conserved cysteine through the conserved F or W. Clone sizes are given selectively: once, few, many, or a class where the clone is expanded.

clone_size	v_call	j_call	cdr3_aa
-	TRBV2	TRBJ2-3	CASSGSSGGRADTQYF
-	TRBV3-1/TRBV3-2	TRBJ1-2	CASSWRGGDGYTF
few	TRBV9	TRBJ2-2	CASSVSGGRSGELFF
-	TRBV24-1	TRBJ2-1	CATSDIGGTYNEQFF
-	TRBV5-6	TRBJ1-2	CASSLGQLYGYTF
few	TRBV9	TRBJ1-2	CASSVGAGYGYTF
-	TRBV7-9	TRBJ1-3	CASSFTGGNGNTIYF
-	TRBV5-1	TRBJ1-1	CASSLVGGNTEAFF
-	TRBV9	TRBJ2-3	CASSVAGGREDTQYF
-	TRBV3-1/TRBV3-2	TRBJ2-7	CASSHRGGRNEQYF
-	TRBV6-5	TRBJ2-3	CASSLRLARTDTQYF
-	TRBV19	TRBJ1-2	CASSSGQGVFSGYTF
-	TRBV5-4	TRBJ2-3	CASSLIGTDTQYF
-	TRBV19	TRBJ2-2	CASSIRSSGGSGELFF
once	TRBV21-1	TRBJ2-2	CASSHRGSRGTGELFF
-	TRBV3-1/TRBV3-2	TRBJ2-3	CASSHRGGGTDTQYF
-	TRBV4-2	TRBJ1-2	CASSQPGKGGYTF
-	TRBV11-3	TRBJ2-6	CASSPDRGPGANVLTF
-	TRBV6-5	TRBJ1-5	CASRPGGGWQPQHF
-	TRBV5-3	TRBJ1-1	CARSLEGAIDTEAFF
-	TRBV7-8	TRBJ1-2	CASTPDRAGGYTF
-	TRBV11-2	TRBJ1-1	CASSFGAGGTEAFF
once	TRBV18	TRBJ1-4	CASSPLGALGKNEKLFF
-	TRBV18	TRBJ1-2	CASSRQNYGYTF
few	TRBV28	TRBJ1-4	CASSFSASRGGSFEKLFF
-	TRBV24-1	TRBJ2-3	CATSEGGSTDTQYF
-	TRBV23-1	TRBJ2-7	CASSQGGRGFSYEQYF
-	TRBV5-1	TRBJ2-5	CASSLERGKETQYF
-	TRBV19	TRBJ2-1	CASSTTSGGIHNEQFF
-	TRBV5-1	TRBJ1-1	CASSPEGGNTEAFF
-	TRBV4-2	TRBJ2-3	CASSQEWVASTDTQYF
-	TRBV19	TRBJ2-1	CASSSRTGGFEQFF
once	TRBV7-8	TRBJ1-1	CASSFPGQEINTEAFF
-	TRBV21-1	TRBJ2-3	CASSKGDSGGRTQYF
-	TRBV7-8	TRBJ1-2	CASSLGRGRSNYGYTF
-	TRBV9	TRBJ1-3	CASSPRTGAVENTIYF
-	TRBV28	TRBJ2-7	CASSMYSYEQYF
-	TRBV2	TRBJ2-7	CASSDVVSYSYEQYF
-	TRBV7-2	TRBJ2-3	CASSLYGTDTQYF
-	TRBV6-5	TRBJ2-2	CASSYSTTNTGELFF
-	TRBV5-4	TRBJ1-2	CASSRGQGSIYTF
-	TRBV27	TRBJ1-1	CASSSRGMNTEAFF
-	TRBV4-1	TRBJ2-2	CASSQATGGSGELFF
-	TRBV2	TRBJ2-6	CASLGPNSGANVLTF
-	TRBV10-3	TRBJ2-5	CAIRTGTSGGAGTQYF
-	TRBV2	TRBJ1-4	CASRTREGSNEKLFF
-	TRBV6-1	TRBJ1-5	CASSGRDRYSNQPQHF
-	TRBV15	TRBJ1-4	CATSVQGENEKLFF
-	TRBV24-1	TRBJ2-3	CATSDPTQSTDTQYF
-	TRBV7-2	TRBJ1-1	CASSSDRNTEAFF
-	TRBV7-2	TRBJ1-3	CASSLDAGSGNTIYF
-	TRBV2	TRBJ1-5	CASSVWQGGNQPQHF
once	TRBV7-2	TRBJ1-6	CASSLKEGSPLHF
-	TRBV24-1	TRBJ2-1	CATSDSLGTGVIVAYNEQFF
-	TRBV6-6	TRBJ1-1	CASSLGGGPSNTEAFF
-	TRBV30	TRBJ1-2	CAWSVGVGYTF
-	TRBV10-3	TRBJ1-6	CAISDQTGASSYNSPLHF
-	TRBV6-5	TRBJ2-7	CASSYSPGGYEQYF
-	TRBV6-5	TRBJ1-6	CASSPGTGQNSPLHF
-	TRBV5-4	TRBJ2-7	CASSPGTGWYEQYF